This T cell receptor beta chain was retrieved from a study of blood T cell repertoires in COVID-19. How the authors handled the data: Estimation of nucleated cell counts relied on the amplification of reference gene primers. The data were produced by immunoSEQ multiplex PCR, yet TCRdb's version contains in-frame clones alone and is incomplete. That table is the source of V, J and clone size, and D and trimming were worked out from the DNA. The sample has about 83,000 clones, approximately 86% seen once. The sequence was obtained from a man older than 75 with active or convalescent COVID-19. The sample comprised peripheral blood.

The CDR3 bases are TGTGCCAGCAGTACCCGACAGGGGGCTAGTGAAAAACTGTTTTTT. Residues: CASSTRQGASEKLFF. The rearrangement links TRBV28 to TRBJ1-4; 10 bases line up with TRBD1. This CDR3 has 15 residues. J was trimmed by 7 bases and V by 5 bases; bases with no gene match: 7. The germline gives CDR1 MDHEN, CDR2 SYDVKM.